A selection of T cell receptor beta chains follows, all from one sample in a study of identical twins. From the 5' RACE reads, TCRdb called clonotypes with MiXCR, one entry per CDR3 protein. The sample records 750,000 to 950,000 distinct CDR3 sequences, around an eighth being singletons. This same sample was also taken into another study, of yellow fever vaccine responses in identical twins.

The sequencing input was PBMCs. The receptors stem from a woman younger than 30 in good health. The CDR3 runs from the conserved cysteine through the conserved F or W. The order of the fields is J gene, clone size, D gene, V gene, CDR3 DNA, CDR3 protein. D genes are given only for firm matches. Part of the rows lack a size; the others show once, few, many or a class for expanded clones.

J: TRBJ2-1; size: few; D: -; V: TRBV5-6; DNA: TGTGCCAGCAGCCCTGTGTGGGGGTACAATGTTGAGCAGTTCTTC; CDR3: CASSPVWGYNVEQFF
J: TRBJ2-3; size: -; D: TRBD2; V: TRBV13; DNA: TGTGCCAGCAGCTTCAAGGGACTAGCAACCTATTTT; CDR3: CASSFKGLATYF
J: TRBJ1-1; size: many; D: -; V: TRBV28; DNA: TGTGCCAGCAGTTTAGGAAAAATGAACACTGAAGCTTTCTTT; CDR3: CASSLGKMNTEAFF
J: TRBJ2-7; size: few; D: TRBD1; V: TRBV5-1; DNA: TGCGCCAGCAGCTTGGAGGGACAGGGTAACGAGCAGTACTTC; CDR3: CASSLEGQGNEQYF
J: TRBJ1-6; size: -; D: TRBD1; V: TRBV10-1; DNA: TGCGCCAGCACCGACAGGGACGGTTCACCCCTCCCCTTT; CDR3: CASTDRDGSPLPF
J: TRBJ1-1; size: -; D: TRBD1; V: TRBV5-1; DNA: TGCGCCAGCAGCTTAACAGGGACAGGGGGGAGTGGAGAAGCTTTCTTT; CDR3: CASSLTGTGGSGEAFF
J: TRBJ2-1; size: few; D: -; V: TRBV29-1; DNA: TGCAGCGTTGATGTTTGGAACAATGAGCAGTTCTTC; CDR3: CSVDVWNNEQFF
J: TRBJ2-1; size: few; D: -; V: TRBV4-1; DNA: TGCGCCAGCAGCCAAGCCTATAAAAGAGATGAGCAGTTCTTC; CDR3: CASSQAYKRDEQFF
J: TRBJ2-5; size: -; D: TRBD1; V: TRBV28; DNA: TGTGCCAGCAGTTCAAGGGACAGGGGTAGGGTGACCCAGTACTTC; CDR3: CASSSRDRGRVTQYF
J: TRBJ2-1; size: -; D: TRBD2; V: TRBV29-1; DNA: TGCAGCGTCGGAGCGGGGGGCATCATCCATGAGCAGTTCTTC; CDR3: CSVGAGGIIHEQFF
J: TRBJ2-3; size: -; D: TRBD1; V: TRBV6-1; DNA: TGTGCCAGCAGGACAGGGAAGGGCCCAGATACGCAGTATTTT; CDR3: CASRTGKGPDTQYF
J: TRBJ2-6; size: -; D: TRBD2; V: TRBV2; DNA: TGTGCCAGCAGACCGACTAGCGGGAGGCCTGGGGCCAACGTCCTGACTTTC; CDR3: CASRPTSGRPGANVLTF
J: TRBJ2-5; size: -; D: TRBD2; V: TRBV12-3/TRBV12-4; DNA: TGTGCCAGCAGTTTAATCACGGGGGGGAAGGAGACCCAGTACTTC; CDR3: CASSLITGGKETQYF
J: TRBJ1-1; size: many; D: -; V: TRBV9; DNA: TGTGCCAGCAGCGTACATCAGAACACTGAAGCTTTCTTT; CDR3: CASSVHQNTEAFF
J: TRBJ2-6; size: -; D: -; V: TRBV5-1; DNA: TGCGCCAGCAGCTTGTCTCCGACGGGGGCTGGGGCCAACGTCCTGACTTTC; CDR3: CASSLSPTGAGANVLTF
J: TRBJ1-1; size: many; D: -; V: TRBV29-1; DNA: TGCAGCGCCCTGGGGGGGAGCTACACTGAAGCTTTCTTT; CDR3: CSALGGSYTEAFF
J: TRBJ1-5; size: few; D: TRBD1; V: TRBV24-1; DNA: TGTGCCACCAGTGATGGGACAGGCTATAGCAATCAGCCCCAGCATTTT; CDR3: CATSDGTGYSNQPQHF
J: TRBJ2-4; size: many; D: -; V: TRBV18; DNA: TGTGCCAGCTCCCTCGGGACGGTAGCCAAAAACATTCAGTACTTC; CDR3: CASSLGTVAKNIQYF
J: TRBJ2-5; size: few; D: -; V: TRBV4-2; DNA: TGTGCCAGCAGCCAAGATTCCACTTTGTCTGTCCGGGGGGCCCGGGAGACCCAGTACTTC; CDR3: CASSQDSTLSVRGARETQYF
J: TRBJ2-3; size: -; D: TRBD2; V: TRBV20-1; DNA: TGCAGTGCGAGGCCGGGACTAGCGGCAGATACGCAGTATTTT; CDR3: CSARPGLAADTQYF
J: TRBJ2-1; size: many; D: TRBD2; V: TRBV6-5; DNA: TGTGCCAGCAGTTACTCCGTAGCGGGAGGGCCTTTGAAGAATGAGCAGTTCTTC; CDR3: CASSYSVAGGPLKNEQFF
J: TRBJ2-2; size: few; D: -; V: TRBV12-3/TRBV12-4; DNA: TGTGCCAGCACCCCCCGGGGTTTGGGAACCGGGGAGCTGTTTTTT; CDR3: CASTPRGLGTGELFF
J: TRBJ1-6; size: -; D: -; V: TRBV14; DNA: TGTGCCAGCAGCCAAGATATTAATTCACCCCTCCACTTT; CDR3: CASSQDINSPLHF
J: TRBJ2-1; size: few; D: -; V: TRBV9; DNA: TGTGCCAGCAGCGCCCTATCGAATGAGCAGTTCTTC; CDR3: CASSALSNEQFF
J: TRBJ2-2; size: many; D: -; V: TRBV6-5; DNA: TGTGCCAGCAGTTACGTGGACGTTACCGGGGAGCTGTTTTTT; CDR3: CASSYVDVTGELFF
J: TRBJ1-2; size: few; D: -; V: TRBV28; DNA: TGTGCCAGCAGTTCTCGCGGACTTCAATTGAATGGCTACACCTTC; CDR3: CASSSRGLQLNGYTF
J: TRBJ1-1; size: -; D: -; V: TRBV20-1; DNA: TGCAGTGCTAGAGATAGCAGGGGCTTAAACACTGAAGCTTTCTTT; CDR3: CSARDSRGLNTEAFF
J: TRBJ1-4; size: -; D: -; V: TRBV6-5; DNA: TGTGCCAGCAGTTACGGTTATCGGGAAAAACTGTTTTTT; CDR3: CASSYGYREKLFF
J: TRBJ2-2; size: -; D: -; V: TRBV5-1; DNA: TGCGCCAGCAGCCTAACAGGATTTCTGAACACCGGGGAGCTGTTTTTT; CDR3: CASSLTGFLNTGELFF
J: TRBJ2-6; size: few; D: TRBD1; V: TRBV3-1; DNA: TGTGCCAGCAGCCCCCGGGACAGGGTTCCCGGGGCCAACGTCCTGACTTTC; CDR3: CASSPRDRVPGANVLTF